Each of the 9 T cell receptor beta chains below was sequenced from the same sample in a study of blood T cell repertoires in COVID-19. Sequencing used immunoSEQ multiplex PCR; TCRdb keeps in-frame clones, though not all of them. The sample has around 150,000 clones; around four fifths are singletons. Sequencing used PBMCs or T cells enriched from blood (not recorded which). These receptors were obtained from a woman between 35 and 50 years old who had recovered from COVID-19.

V gene TRBV18 combines with J gene TRBJ1-2; D is unresolved. V shed 2 bases and J shed 2 bases, with 9 bases lying between them. The CDR3 extends over 14 amino acids. Germline values: CDR1 KGHSH, CDR2 LQKENI. CDR3 sequence (DNA): TGTGCCAGCTCACCATCGCGGCAGAACTATGGCTACACCTTC. This gives the protein CASSPSRQNYGYTF.

The chain combines TRBV7-3 with TRBJ1-2, with 8 positions matching TRBD1. Germline trimming cut 1 base from V and 4 bases from J; bases unmatched to any gene: 5. CDR3 length: 15 amino acids. CDR1 and CDR2 from the germline V gene are SGHTA and FQGTGA. CDR3 in DNA: TGTGCCAGCAGCTTAAAGGGGACAGGTTTCTATGGCTACACCTTC. This sequence encodes CASSLKGTGFYGYTF.

The chain links TRBV9 to TRBJ2-1; TRBD2 might be the D (6 bases). The CDR3 consists of 15 residues. CDR1 is SGDLS and CDR2 is YYNGEE in the germline V gene. V lost 4 bases to trimming and J lost 4 bases, with 15 bases between them. DNA for the CDR3: TGTGCCAGCAGCCCCAGACTAGGAGCGTACAATGAGCAGTTCTTC. Translated: CASSPRLGAYNEQFF.

The chain joins TRBV9 to TRBJ2-1; 14 bases align to TRBD2. This CDR3 region has 22 residues. The germline V gene encodes CDR1 SGDLS and CDR2 YYNGEE. The junction had 21 bases not matched to a gene; V was cut back by 4 bases and J by 3 bases. The chain's CDR3 is CASSPRSAGTSGSTPRYNEQFF. The CDR3 bases are TGTGCCAGCAGCCCTCGGAGTGCTGGGACTAGCGGGAGTACACCCCGCTACAATGAGCAGTTCTTC.

The genes are TRBV7-8 and TRBJ1-4; maybe TRBD1 (6 bases). From germline, CDR1 is SGHVS and CDR2 FQNEAQ. The ends were cut back, 4 bases at V and 8 bases at J, with 17 bases in the middle. This CDR3 is built from 15 residues. CDR3 DNA: TGTGCCAGCAGCTCCGACACTTCCCAGGGGGAAAAACTGTTTTTT. This gives the protein CASSSDTSQGEKLFF.

This clone showed up just a few times. The chain uses TRBV2 and TRBJ1-1, with a tentative D call TRBD1 (5 bases). V dropped 8 bases and J dropped 4 bases, with 17 bases sitting between them. The CDR3 length is 14 residues. Germline V gene data show CDR1 as SNHLY and CDR2 as FYNNEI. CDR3 region: CASGLGPGVTEAFF. In nucleotides, the CDR3 is TGTGCCAGCGGACTGGGCCCGGGGGTCACTGAAGCTTTCTTT.

V is TRBV19 and J is TRBJ1-1; 11 bases fit TRBD1. The CDR3 loop spans 14 amino acids. CDR1 is LNHDA and CDR2 is SQIVND in the germline V gene (reference sequence). After removal of 5 bases from V and 4 bases from J, the junction contained 3 bases not matched to a gene. The CDR3 DNA is TGTGCCAGTAGTCGGGGGACAGGGGGCACTGAAGCTTTCTTT. Translating gives CASSRGTGGTEAFF.

The gene calls are TRBV9 and TRBJ1-2; D uncertain. Trimming cost V 3 bases and J 2 bases, with 14 bases left between them. The CDR3 is 15 amino acids. Germline assignment: CDR1 SGDLS and CDR2 YYNGEE. In DNA form, the CDR3 reads TGTGCCAGCAGCGCCGCAAGGGCGGGGAACTATGGCTACACCTTC. Translated: CASSAARAGNYGYTF.

CDR3: CASSLGDRAKQETQYF. The DNA for the CDR3 is TGTGCCAGCAGCTTAGGGGACAGGGCCAAGCAAGAGACCCAGTACTTC. The chain joins TRBV11-3 to TRBJ2-5, with 9 bases that match TRBD1. V lost 1 base and J lost 2; bases outside the gene matches: 5. CDR3 length: 16 amino acids. Germline V gene sequence: CDR1 SGHNT, CDR2 YENEEA.